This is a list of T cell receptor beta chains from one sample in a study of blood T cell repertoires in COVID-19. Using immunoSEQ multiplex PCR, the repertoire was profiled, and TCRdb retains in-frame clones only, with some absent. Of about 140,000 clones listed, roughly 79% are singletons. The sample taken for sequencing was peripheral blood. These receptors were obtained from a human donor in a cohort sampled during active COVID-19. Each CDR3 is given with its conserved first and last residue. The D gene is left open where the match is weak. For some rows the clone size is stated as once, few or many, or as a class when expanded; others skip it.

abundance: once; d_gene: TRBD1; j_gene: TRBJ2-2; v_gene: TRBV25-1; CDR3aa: CASSVRAGGNTGELFF; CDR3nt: TGTGCCAGCAGTGTTCGGGCAGGGGGTAACACCGGGGAGCTGTTTTTT
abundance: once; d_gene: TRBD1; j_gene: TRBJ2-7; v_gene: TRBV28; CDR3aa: CASSLRTGGSYEQYF; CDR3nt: TGTGCCAGCAGTCTCCGGACAGGGGGCTCCTACGAGCAGTACTTC
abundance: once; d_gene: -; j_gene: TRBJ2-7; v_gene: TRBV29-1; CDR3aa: CSVASLAGYEQYF; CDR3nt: TGCAGCGTGGCAAGTCTGGCGGGGTACGAGCAGTACTTC
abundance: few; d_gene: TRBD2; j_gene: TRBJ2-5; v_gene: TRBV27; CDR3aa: CASSSWGGSVETQYF; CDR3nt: TGTGCCAGCAGTTCTTGGGGCGGGAGCGTAGAGACCCAGTACTTC
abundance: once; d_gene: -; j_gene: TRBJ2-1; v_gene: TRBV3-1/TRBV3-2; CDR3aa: CASSSSPRDNEQFF; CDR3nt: TGTGCCAGCAGTTCCTCCCCCAGGGACAATGAGCAGTTCTTC
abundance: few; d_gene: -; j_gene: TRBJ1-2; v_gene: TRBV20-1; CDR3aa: CSASDSSNYGYTF; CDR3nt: TGCAGTGCTAGTGACAGTTCCAACTATGGCTACACCTTC
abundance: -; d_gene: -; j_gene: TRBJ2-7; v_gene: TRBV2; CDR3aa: CASRYVVGGEQYF; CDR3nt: TGTGCCAGCAGGTACGTCGTCGGGGGCGAGCAGTACTTC
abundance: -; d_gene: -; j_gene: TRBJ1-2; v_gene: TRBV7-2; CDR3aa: CASSSMLYGYTF; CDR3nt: TGTGCCAGCAGCTCCATGCTATATGGCTACACCTTC
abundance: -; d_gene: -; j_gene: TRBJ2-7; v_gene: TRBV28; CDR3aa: CASSFQNYEQYF; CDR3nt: TGTGCCAGCAGTTTTCAAAACTACGAGCAGTACTTC
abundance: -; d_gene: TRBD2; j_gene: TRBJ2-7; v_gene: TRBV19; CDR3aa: CASIRQRDSYEQYF; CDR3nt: TGTGCCAGTATTCGCCAGCGGGACTCCTACGAGCAGTACTTC
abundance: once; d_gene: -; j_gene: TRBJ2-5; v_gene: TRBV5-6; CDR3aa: CASNAGLRQETQYF; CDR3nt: TGTGCCAGCAACGCGGGACTCAGACAAGAGACCCAGTACTTC
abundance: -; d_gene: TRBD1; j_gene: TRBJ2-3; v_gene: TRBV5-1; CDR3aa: CASSGTGEDTQYF; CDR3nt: TGCGCCAGCAGCGGGACAGGCGAGGATACGCAGTATTTT
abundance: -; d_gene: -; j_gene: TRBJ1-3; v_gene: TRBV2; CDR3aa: CASSVSTPGNTIYF; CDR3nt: TGTGCCAGCAGCGTTTCGACACCTGGAAACACCATATATTTT
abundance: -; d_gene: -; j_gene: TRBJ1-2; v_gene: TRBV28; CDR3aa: CASSFRGHYGYTF; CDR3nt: TGTGCCAGCAGTTTCCGAGGGCACTATGGCTACACCTTC
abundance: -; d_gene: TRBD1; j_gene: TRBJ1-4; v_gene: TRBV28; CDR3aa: CASSFLRSQGLSNEKLFF; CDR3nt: TGTGCCAGCAGTTTTTTACGCTCACAGGGGCTGTCTAATGAAAAACTGTTTTTT
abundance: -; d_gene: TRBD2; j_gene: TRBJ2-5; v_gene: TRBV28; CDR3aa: CASSWGTSGVETQYF; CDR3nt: TGTGCCAGCAGTTGGGGGACTAGCGGGGTAGAGACCCAGTACTTC
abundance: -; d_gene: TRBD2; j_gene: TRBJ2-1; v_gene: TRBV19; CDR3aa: CASSIERLAGYNEQFF; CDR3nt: TGTGCCAGTAGTATCGAGCGACTAGCGGGGTACAATGAGCAGTTCTTC
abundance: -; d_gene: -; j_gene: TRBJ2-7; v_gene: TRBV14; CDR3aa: CASSPVVFAGINEQYF; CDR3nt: TGTGCCAGCAGCCCCGTGGTATTTGCAGGGATCAACGAGCAGTACTTC
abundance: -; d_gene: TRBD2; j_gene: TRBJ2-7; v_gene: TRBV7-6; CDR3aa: CASSSGTSGSEQYF; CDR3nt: TGTGCCAGCAGCTCCGGGACTAGCGGGTCCGAGCAGTACTTC
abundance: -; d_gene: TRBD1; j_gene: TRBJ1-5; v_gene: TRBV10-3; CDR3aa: CAISEVTDRGIDQPQHF; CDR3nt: TGTGCCATCAGTGAAGTGACGGACAGGGGGATTGATCAGCCCCAGCATTTT
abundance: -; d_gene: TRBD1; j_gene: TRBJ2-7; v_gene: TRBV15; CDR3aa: CATSKTGGSYEQYF; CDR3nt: TGTGCCACCAGCAAGACAGGGGGATCCTACGAGCAGTACTTC
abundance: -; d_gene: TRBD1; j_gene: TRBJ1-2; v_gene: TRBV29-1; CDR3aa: CSVGTGGYSYGYTF; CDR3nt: TGCAGCGTTGGGACAGGCGGATATAGCTATGGCTACACCTTC
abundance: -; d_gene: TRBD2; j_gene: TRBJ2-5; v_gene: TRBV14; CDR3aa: CASSPRRASGRVETQYF; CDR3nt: TGTGCCAGCAGCCCTAGAAGGGCTAGCGGGAGGGTTGAGACCCAGTACTTC
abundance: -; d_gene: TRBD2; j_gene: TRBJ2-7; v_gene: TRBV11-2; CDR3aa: CASSLAANIAGVNEQYF; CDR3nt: TGTGCCAGCAGCTTAGCCGCAAACATAGCGGGAGTTAACGAGCAGTACTTC
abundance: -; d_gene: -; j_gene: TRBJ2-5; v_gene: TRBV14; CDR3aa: CASSRQGRGTQYF; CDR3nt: TGTGCCAGCAGCCGTCAGGGTCGCGGGACCCAGTACTTC
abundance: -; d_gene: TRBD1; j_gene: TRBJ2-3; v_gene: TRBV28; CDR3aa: CASGTVSTDTQYF; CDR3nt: TGTGCCAGCGGGACAGTCAGCACAGATACGCAGTATTTT
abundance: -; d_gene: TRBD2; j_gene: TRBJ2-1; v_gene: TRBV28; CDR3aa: CASSLGSGIRNEQFF; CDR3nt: TGTGCCAGCAGTTTGGGGAGCGGGATCCGCAATGAGCAGTTCTTC
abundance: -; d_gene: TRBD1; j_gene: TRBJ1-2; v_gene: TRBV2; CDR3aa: CASSRGQGTYGYTF; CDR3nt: TGTGCCAGCAGCAGGGGACAGGGGACCTATGGCTACACCTTC
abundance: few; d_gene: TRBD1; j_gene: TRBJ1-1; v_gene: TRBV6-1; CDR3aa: CASSVTGGRQSTEAFF; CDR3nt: TGTGCCAGCAGTGTGACAGGGGGCAGACAGAGCACTGAAGCTTTCTTT
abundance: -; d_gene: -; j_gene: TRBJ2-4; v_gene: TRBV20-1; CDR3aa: CSASGTFLAKNIQYF; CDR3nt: TGCAGTGCTAGTGGGACATTTCTAGCCAAAAACATTCAGTACTTC
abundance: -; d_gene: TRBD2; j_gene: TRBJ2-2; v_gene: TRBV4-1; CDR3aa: CASSLAGANGELFF; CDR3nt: TGCGCCAGCAGCCTAGCGGGAGCGAACGGGGAGCTGTTTTTT
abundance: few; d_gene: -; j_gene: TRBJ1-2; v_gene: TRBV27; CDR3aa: CASSLSVRAFYGYTF; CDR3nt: TGTGCCAGCAGTTTATCGGTCAGGGCCTTCTATGGCTACACCTTC
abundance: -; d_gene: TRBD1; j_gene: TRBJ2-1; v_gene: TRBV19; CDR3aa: CASSIVGLRQGGYNEQFF; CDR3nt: TGTGCCAGTAGTATAGTGGGCCTCCGACAGGGCGGGTACAATGAGCAGTTCTTC
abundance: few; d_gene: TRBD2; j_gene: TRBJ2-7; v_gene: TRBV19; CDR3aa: CASSHTSGGAYEQYF; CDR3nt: TGTGCCAGTAGTCATACTAGCGGGGGAGCCTACGAGCAGTACTTC
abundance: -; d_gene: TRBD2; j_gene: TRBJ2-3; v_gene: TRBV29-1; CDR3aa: CSVDQAGGGDTQYF; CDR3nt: TGCAGCGTTGATCAAGCGGGAGGCGGGGATACGCAGTATTTT